This T cell receptor (beta chain) emerged from a study of T cell responses to AZD1222 COVID-19 vaccine. Whole-study results and caveats: Sampled repertoires all dated from after the peak T cell response.

Concerning this clone itself: Its antigen is unknown.

V was clipped by 0 bases and J by 8 bases; unmatched bases: 8. From germline, CDR1 is MGHRA and CDR2 YSYEKL. The CDR3 is 16 amino acids. The table came from immunoSEQ multiplex PCR; TCRdb's copy has only in-frame clones and leaves some out. Seen here are some 95,000 clones, approximately 89% observed once, and the top ten hold approximately 3%. The clonotype was recovered from an adult in good health. The chain has TRBV4-1 and TRBJ2-3; 10 positions match TRBD2. The sequences come from peripheral blood, collected on day 0 of MenACWY control vaccination. CDR3 region: CASSQDPSGGAGTQYF. The DNA of the CDR3 is TGCGCCAGCAGCCAAGATCCCAGCGGGGGGGCAGGTACGCAGTATTTT.